This T cell receptor (beta chain) is from a study of beta chain features in type 1 diabetes. Study-wide results and limits: Patients with Type 1 diabetes showed moderately but significantly shorter TCRB CDR3s in all four CD4+ subsets. Sampled from patients, naive, central memory and Treg TCRB repertoires appeared more similar than those sampled from healthy donors.

V was clipped by 3 bases and J by 1 base, with 16 bases between them. The CDR3 consists of 17 residues. Germline V gives CDR1 SGHVS, CDR2 FNYEAQ. Sorted CD4+ subsets: naive, central memory, regulatory, stem cell-like memory (CD45RO/CCR7/CD25/CD127/CD95/CD27 panel). A remark on this clone: No antigen is known for it.

cDNA synthesis used the whole RNA isolate, giving expressed TCRB sequences. Profiling relied on immunoSEQ multiplex PCR, and the TCRdb table lists in-frame clones only, not all of them. Of 120,000 or so clones listed, roughly 17% are singletons. Sequenced material: central memory CD4+ T cells from blood. The chain recombines TRBV7-6 with TRBJ1-3, with D perhaps TRBD1 (6 bases). The receptor comes from a man aged 18 to 29 with type 1 diabetes. DNA of the CDR3: TGTGCCAGCAGCTTCCGGACAGCGTTTGATTCTGGAAACACCATATATTTT. Encoded protein: CASSFRTAFDSGNTIYF.